Included here is one TCR beta chain sequence, with context. These data belong to a study of CD8 T cells in Susac syndrome. It was with random hexamers that 0.5 to 1 ug RNA was reverse transcribed. Across 54 Vbeta and 13 Jbeta, TCR beta CDR3 was amplified with immunoSEQ multiplex PCR. TCRdb recomputed calls from the immunoSEQ multiplex PCR reads with MiXCR, one row per CDR3 protein. Among 120,000 to 150,000 distinct CDR3 sequences, roughly 94% were seen once, and the ten largest hold over 0.07%. V gave up 4 bases and J gave up 4 bases, with 7 bases separating them. Looked up from germline, CDR1 is SGHTA and CDR2 is FQGNSA. The CDR3 is 13 residues long. The controls were healthy donors who were matched for age and sex.

This chain uses TRBV7-2 with TRBJ2-2; D unclear. This TCR derives from a human donor in good health. Sequencing input: CD4+ T cells from PBMCs. CDR3 nucleotide sequence: TGTGCCAGCAGCTCTCCTTTCACCGGGGAGCTGTTTTTT. Its protein product is CASSSPFTGELFF. The full variable domain, rest sourced from reference TRBV7-2 and TRBJ2-2, is GAGVSQSPSNKVTEKGKDVELRCDPISGHTALYWYRQSLGQGLEFLIYFQGNSAPDKSGLPSDRFSAERTGGSVSTLTIQRTQQEDSAVYLCASSSPFTGELFFGEGSRLTVL.